This T cell receptor beta chain was captured in a study of T cells in Graves' hyperthyroidism and ophthalmopathy. This clonotype was observed a few times. Its antigen is currently unknown. Regions amplified from RNA transcripts were the TCR beta CDR3 regions. A set of HTBI primers served as the primers for a first-round RT-PCR of the TCR CDR3. Each CDR3 protein is one row after TCRdb ran MiXCR on the multiplex PCR reads. The repertoire consists of under 650,000 distinct CDR3 sequences, with around 15% occurring once and the leading ten covering 3.8%. Germline V lookup: CDR1 SGDLS, CDR2 YYNGEE. The V end was cut by 3 bases, the J end by 0 bases, with 13 bases between. This CDR3 spans 15 amino acids. Overall study results and limits: Peripheral blood also featured most of the thyroid clonotypes expanded above 0.001.

This clonotype was sampled from a woman aged 30 to 39 with Graves' hyperthyroidism. The sample comprised blood. This sequence joins TRBV9 and TRBJ2-7; tentatively, D is TRBD1 (7 bases). CDR3 bases: TGTGCCAGCAGCGCACCAGGGGGGTCCTCCTACGAGCAGTACTTC. Its protein product is CASSAPGGSSYEQYF.